These 9 T cell receptor beta chains originate from one sample sequenced in a study of CD8 T cells in Susac syndrome. With random hexamers, roughly 0.45 to 1 ug RNA was reverse transcribed. TCRdb analysed the immunoSEQ multiplex PCR reads with MiXCR anew, one entry per CDR3 protein. The sample has about 200,000 distinct CDR3 sequences; roughly 94% are singletons. Sequencing was performed on CD4+ T cells from PBMCs. The origin of the receptors is a human donor in good health.

This chain links TRBV29-1 with TRBJ1-5; D is perhaps TRBD1 (6 bases). Per germline, CDR1 SQVTM and CDR2 ANQGSEA. This CDR3 contains 16 residues. V was cut by 4 bases and J by 4 bases, with 20 bases left in between. In nucleotides, the CDR3 is TGCAGCGTTGTCGAATCTGGGGGGCTCGGGAATCAGCCCCAGCATTTT. Amino acid sequence: CSVVESGGLGNQPQHF.

V gene TRBV20-1 combines with J gene TRBJ2-3; 9 nucleotides align to TRBD2. Per the germline V gene, CDR1 is DFQATT and CDR2 is SNEGSKA (reference sequence). With 7 bases clipped from V and 10 bases from J, the junction kept 12 bases outside the gene matches. This CDR3 comprises 13 residues. The CDR3 DNA reads TGCAGTGGTCTGGTAGCGGGAGTGGGTTCGCAGTATTTT. Protein sequence: CSGLVAGVGSQYF.

V is TRBV3-1 and J is TRBJ2-5, with 13 bases that match TRBD2. The CDR3 is made up of 15 amino acids. In germline, CDR1 is LGHDT, CDR2 YNNKEL (reference sequence). V lost 1 base to trimming and J lost 4 bases; unmatched junction nucleotides: 0. Here the CDR3 DNA reads TGTGCCAGCAGCCAAGGACTAGCGGGAGGAGAGACCCAGTACTTC. Amino acid sequence: CASSQGLAGGETQYF.

The chain couples TRBV5-1 to TRBJ1-5; D uncertain. Germline CDR1 reads SGHRS; CDR2 reads YFSETQ. V was trimmed by 7 bases and J by 2 bases, leaving 13 bases between them. CDR3 length: 14 residues. The DNA for the CDR3 is TGCGCCAGCGCTCAAGGAGTAGGCAATCAGCCCCAGCATTTT. Translating it yields CASAQGVGNQPQHF.

The rearrangement uses TRBV5-4 and TRBJ2-1, with 10 bases matching TRBD2. J lost 12 bases, V lost 4 bases, and 10 bases had no gene match. The length of the CDR3 is 14 residues. Germline V gene sequence: CDR1 SGHNT, CDR2 YYREEE (reference sequence). The CDR3 region is CASSPEGTSATQFF. CDR3 bases: TGTGCCAGCAGCCCCGAAGGGACTAGCGCGACGCAGTTCTTC.

The V and J genes are TRBV20-1 and TRBJ1-1; D may be TRBD1 (5 bases). Germline CDR1 reads DFQATT; CDR2 reads SNEGSKA (reference sequence). Trimming shortened V by 7 bases and J by 5 bases, and 17 bases separated the two germline ends. The CDR3 runs to 13 residues. In DNA form, the CDR3 reads TGCAGTGACCAGGGACGGCCCGAAACTGAAGCTTTCTTT. Residues: CSDQGRPETEAFF.

V is TRBV18 and J is TRBJ2-7; D might be TRBD2 (5 bases). CDR1 is KGHSH and CDR2 is LQKENI in the germline V gene. CDR3 size: 13 residues. V lost 5 bases and J 6 bases, leaving 14 bases between the germline ends. DNA for the CDR3: TGTGCCAGCTCATACTCCGGGGATGGCGAGCAGTACTTC. Translating it yields CASSYSGDGEQYF.

The V gene is TRBV7-9, the J gene TRBJ2-4; D might be TRBD1 (5 bases). The V end lost 6 bases, the J end lost 9 bases, and 12 bases lay between the germline ends. This CDR3 is built from 12 residues. Germline V gene data show CDR1 as SEHNR and CDR2 as FQNEAQ (reference sequence). The CDR3 here is CASSQRGGIQYF. CDR3 coding DNA: TGTGCCAGCAGTCAAAGGGGTGGCATTCAGTACTTC.

V and J are TRBV5-6 and TRBJ1-2; no firm D call. V lost 1 base and J 3 bases, leaving 10 bases between the germline ends. The germline gives CDR1 SGHDT, CDR2 YYEEEE. This CDR3 contains 14 residues. CDR3 in amino acids: CASSLLTQHYGYTF. CDR3 nucleotides: TGTGCCAGCAGCTTGCTGACCCAACACTATGGCTACACCTTC.